What follows are 13 T cell receptor beta chains derived from one specimen sequenced in a study of spatial heterogeneity in lung cancer. Specified time point: sample taken at primary tumor resection. Whole RNA, which was extracted from tumor, nontumor lung tissue or frozen PBMC, was sequenced without any cell sorting. TCRdb processed the 5' RACE reads anew with MiXCR; each CDR3 protein has one entry. There are some 47,000 distinct CDR3 sequences in the sample; around 7.6% occur only once, and approximately 13% lies in the top ten. Sequencing used PBMCs, obtained at surgery. These receptor sequences come from a female donor with early-stage non-small cell lung cancer.

This clonotype was counted ten times or more. V is TRBV6-2 or TRBV6-3 and J is TRBJ2-5, with 16 bases aligning to TRBD2. V shed 0 bases, J shed 4 bases, and the junction held 5 bases outside the gene matches. Per the germline V gene, CDR1 is MNHEY and CDR2 is SVGEGT. This CDR3 is built from 18 residues. The CDR3 coding sequence is TGTGCCAGCAGTTACTCGGGACTAGCGGGGGGGGCCCCAGAGACCCAGTACTTC. It translates to CASSYSGLAGGAPETQYF.

This clonotype was seen only a few times. This chain uses TRBV7-9 with TRBJ2-3; 9 nucleotides align to TRBD2. The germline gives CDR1 SEHNR, CDR2 FQNEAQ (reference sequence). The V gene end was trimmed by 1 base and the J gene end by 0 bases; junction bases not matched to a gene: 5. CDR3 length: 17 amino acids. CDR3 amino acids: CASSLVGLAGSTDTQYF. In DNA form, the CDR3 reads TGTGCCAGCAGCTTAGTTGGGCTAGCGGGGAGCACAGATACGCAGTATTTT.

This clonotype was seen ten or more times. V and J are TRBV4-3 and TRBJ2-7, with 9 nucleotides matching TRBD2. V was pared by 1 base and J by 3 bases, with 19 bases of the junction left unmatched. The germline V gene has CDR1 LGHNA and CDR2 YSLEER. This CDR3 has 20 amino acids. CDR3 protein: CASSQVGPGLATGQDYEQYF. In nucleotides, the CDR3 is TGCGCCAGCAGCCAAGTGGGCCCCGGACTAGCGACTGGACAGGACTACGAGCAGTACTTC.

A few counts support this clonotype. The chain employs TRBV6-2 or TRBV6-3 and TRBJ2-1; no definite D call. Germline V gives CDR1 MNHEY, CDR2 SVGEGT. The V gene lost 2 bases and the J gene lost 12 bases, with 17 bases spanning the gap. This CDR3 contains 14 residues. CDR3 protein: CASSYEWPDRWQFF. DNA for the CDR3: TGTGCCAGCAGTTACGAGTGGCCAGATAGATGGCAGTTCTTC.

This clonotype occurred many times. V is TRBV21-1 and J is TRBJ2-1; the listed D gene, TRBD1, was not tested against the DNA. TRBV21-1 is a pseudogene locus. The CDR3 runs to 15 residues. The CDR3 DNA reads as TGTGCCAGCAGCAACGACAGGGCCAACTACAATGAGCAGTTCTTC. Its protein product is CASSNDRANYNEQFF.

There are many counts of this clonotype. V and J are TRBV29-1 and TRBJ1-1, with 7 bases fitting TRBD1. The V gene's germline CDR1 is SQVTM and CDR2 ANQGSEA. The CDR3 spans 12 residues. The V gene end was trimmed by 7 bases and the J gene end by 2 bases; junction bases not matched to a gene: 4. The CDR3 reads CSAGTDNTEAFF. The CDR3 DNA reads as TGCAGCGCCGGGACAGACAACACTGAAGCTTTCTTT.

This clonotype was seen a handful of times. The V gene is TRBV7-9, the J gene TRBJ2-1; 9 bases line up with TRBD1. V was pared by 2 bases and J by 4 bases, with 3 bases of the junction left unmatched. CDR3 length equals 15 residues. Per germline, CDR1 SEHNR and CDR2 FQNEAQ (reference sequence). The CDR3 DNA sequence: TGTGCCAGCAGCTTACGACAGGGGGAGTACAATGAGCAGTTCTTC. It is translated as CASSLRQGEYNEQFF.

This chain connects TRBV5-1 to TRBJ2-1, with 7 bases aligning to TRBD1. The CDR3 extends over 14 amino acids. With V trimmed by 7 bases and J by 4 bases, 8 bases remained unmatched. Germline CDR1 and CDR2: SGHRS and YFSETQ. In DNA, the CDR3 is TGCGCCAGCCAGGGGACAGACCCATACAATGAGCAGTTCTTC. This encodes CASQGTDPYNEQFF.

V is TRBV15 and J is TRBJ1-5; D ambiguous. Trimming removed 6 bases at V and 1 base at J, with 13 bases between. The CDR3 extends over 15 amino acids. Looked up from germline, CDR1 is LNHNV and CDR2 is YYDKDF (reference sequence). The CDR3 sequence is CATRGLGTSNQPQHF. As DNA, the CDR3 is TGTGCCACCAGAGGTTTGGGTACAAGCAATCAGCCCCAGCATTTT. Filled out from reference TRBV15 and TRBJ1-5, the complete variable domain reads DAMVIQNPRYQVTQFGKPVTLSCSQTLNHNVMYWYQQKSSQAPKLLFHYYDKDFNNEADTPDNFQSRRPNTSFCFLDIRSPGLGDTAMYLCATRGLGTSNQPQHFGDGTRLSIL.

V usage is TRBV9 and J usage is TRBJ2-7; 9 bases map to TRBD2. V was clipped by 3 bases and J by 1 base; unmatched bases: 2. Germline V gives CDR1 SGDLS, CDR2 YYNGEE. The length of the CDR3 is 14 residues. CDR3 residues: CASSARGGSYEQYF. As DNA, the CDR3 is TGTGCCAGCAGCGCGCGGGGGGGATCCTACGAGCAGTACTTC.

The chain joins TRBV4-1 to TRBJ2-4; D remains ambiguous. V dropped 2 bases and J dropped 0 bases, with 14 bases sitting between them. Germline lookup yields CDR1 MGHRA and CDR2 YSYEKL. The CDR3 length is 17 residues. The CDR3: CASSQNGPGSAKNIQYF. CDR3 DNA sequence: TGCGCCAGCAGCCAAAACGGGCCAGGTTCAGCCAAAAACATTCAGTACTTC.

This clonotype has at least ten counts. V gene TRBV19 combines with J gene TRBJ2-5; D might be TRBD1 (6 bases). The length of the CDR3 is 16 residues. Trimming pared 4 bases from V and 2 bases from J, leaving 17 bases between. Germline V gives CDR1 LNHDA, CDR2 SQIVND (reference sequence). CDR3 nucleotide sequence: TGTGCCAGTAGTACATCACAGGGTTCCTCGCAAGAGACCCAGTACTTC. Protein: CASSTSQGSSQETQYF.

In this sample, this clonotype turned up many times. The J gene is TRBJ2-1, the V gene TRBV12-3 or TRBV12-4; TRBD2 aligns across 14 bases. Losses at the gene ends were 4 bases for V and 6 bases for J; bases not matched to a gene: 8. The CDR3 is made up of 17 amino acids. The CDR3 loop is CASSSPSTSGGGNEQFF. CDR3 nucleotides: TGTGCCAGCAGTTCCCCCTCGACTAGCGGGGGGGGCAATGAGCAGTTCTTC.